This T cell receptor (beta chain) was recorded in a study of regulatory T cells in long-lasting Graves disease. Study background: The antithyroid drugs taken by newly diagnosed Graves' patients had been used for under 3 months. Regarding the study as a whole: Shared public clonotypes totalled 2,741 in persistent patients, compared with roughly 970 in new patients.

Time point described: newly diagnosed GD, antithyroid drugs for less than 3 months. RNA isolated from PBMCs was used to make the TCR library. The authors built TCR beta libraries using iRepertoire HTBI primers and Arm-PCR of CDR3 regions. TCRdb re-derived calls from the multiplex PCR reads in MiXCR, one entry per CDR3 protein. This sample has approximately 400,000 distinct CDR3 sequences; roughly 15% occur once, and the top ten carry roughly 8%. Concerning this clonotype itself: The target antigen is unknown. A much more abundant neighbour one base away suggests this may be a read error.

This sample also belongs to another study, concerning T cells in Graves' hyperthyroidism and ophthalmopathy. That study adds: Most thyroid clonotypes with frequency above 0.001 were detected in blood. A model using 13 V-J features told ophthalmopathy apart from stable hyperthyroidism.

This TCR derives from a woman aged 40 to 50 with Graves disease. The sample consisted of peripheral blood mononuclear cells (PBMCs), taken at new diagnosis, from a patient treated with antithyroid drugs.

This CDR3 is CASARAEDSLLAGGTEQYF. The CDR3 DNA reads TGTGCCAGCGCGAGAGCGGAGGACAGTCTACTAGCGGGAGGCACTGAGCAGTACTTC. The chain carries TRBV19 and TRBJ2-7; 12 bases fit TRBD2. The germline gives CDR1 LNHDA, CDR2 SQIVND (reference sequence). The CDR3 extends over 19 amino acids. V lost 9 bases and J lost 7; bases outside the gene matches: 25.